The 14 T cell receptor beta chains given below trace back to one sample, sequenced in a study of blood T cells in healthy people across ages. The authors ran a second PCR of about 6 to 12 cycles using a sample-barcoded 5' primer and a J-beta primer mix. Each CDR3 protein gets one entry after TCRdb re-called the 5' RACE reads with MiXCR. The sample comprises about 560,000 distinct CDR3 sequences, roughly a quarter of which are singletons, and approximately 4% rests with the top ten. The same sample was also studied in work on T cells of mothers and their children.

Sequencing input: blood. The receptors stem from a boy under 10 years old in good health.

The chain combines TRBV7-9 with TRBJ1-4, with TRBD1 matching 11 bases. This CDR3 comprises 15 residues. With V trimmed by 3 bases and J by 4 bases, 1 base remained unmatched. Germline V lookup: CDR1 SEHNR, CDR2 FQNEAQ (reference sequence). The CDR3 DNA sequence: TGTGCCAGCAGCTTGGGGACAGGGGGTAATGAAAAACTGTTTTTT. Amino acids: CASSLGTGGNEKLFF.

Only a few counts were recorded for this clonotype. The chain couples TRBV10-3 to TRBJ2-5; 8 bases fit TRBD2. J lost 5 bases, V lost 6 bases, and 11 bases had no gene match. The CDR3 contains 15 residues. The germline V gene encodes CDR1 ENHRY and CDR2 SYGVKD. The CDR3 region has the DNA TGTGCCATCAGAGCGAGCGGGGGTTCTTTGGAGACCCAGTACTTC. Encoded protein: CAIRASGGSLETQYF.

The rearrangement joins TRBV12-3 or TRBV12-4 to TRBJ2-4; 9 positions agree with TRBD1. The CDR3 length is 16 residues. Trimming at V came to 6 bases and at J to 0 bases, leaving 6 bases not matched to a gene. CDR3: CASRSGTGIAKNIQYF. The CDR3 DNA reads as TGTGCCAGCAGATCTGGGACAGGGATAGCCAAAAACATTCAGTACTTC.

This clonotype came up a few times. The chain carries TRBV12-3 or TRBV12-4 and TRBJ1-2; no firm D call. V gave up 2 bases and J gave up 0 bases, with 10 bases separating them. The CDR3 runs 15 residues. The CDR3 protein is CASSLTQIANYGYTF. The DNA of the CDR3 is TGTGCCAGCAGTTTAACTCAGATAGCTAACTATGGCTACACCTTC.

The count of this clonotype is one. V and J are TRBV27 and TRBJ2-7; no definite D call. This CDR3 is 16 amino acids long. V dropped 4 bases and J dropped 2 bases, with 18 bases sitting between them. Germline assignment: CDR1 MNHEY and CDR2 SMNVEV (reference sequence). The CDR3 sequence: CASSSRWQKFAYEQYF. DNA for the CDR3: TGTGCCAGCAGTTCCCGGTGGCAGAAATTCGCCTACGAGCAGTACTTC.

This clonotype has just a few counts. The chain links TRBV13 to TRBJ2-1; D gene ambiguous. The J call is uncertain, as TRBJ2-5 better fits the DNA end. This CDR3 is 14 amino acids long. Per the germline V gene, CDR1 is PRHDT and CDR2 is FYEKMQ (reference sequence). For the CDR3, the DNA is TGTGCCAGCAGCCCCCCGGCAGATCAAGAGACCCAGTACTTC. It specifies CASSPPADQETQYF.

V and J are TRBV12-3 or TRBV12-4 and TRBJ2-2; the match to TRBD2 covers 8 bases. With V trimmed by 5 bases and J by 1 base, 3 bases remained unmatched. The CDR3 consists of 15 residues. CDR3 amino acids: CASSHGGGNTGELFF. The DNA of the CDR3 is TGTGCCAGCAGTCACGGGGGGGGGAACACCGGGGAGCTGTTTTTT.

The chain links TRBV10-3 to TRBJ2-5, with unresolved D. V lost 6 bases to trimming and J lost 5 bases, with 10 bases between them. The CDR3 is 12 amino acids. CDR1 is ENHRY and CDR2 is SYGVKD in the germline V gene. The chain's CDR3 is CAIRDGLETQYF. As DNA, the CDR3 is TGTGCCATCAGGGATGGGTTGGAGACCCAGTACTTC.

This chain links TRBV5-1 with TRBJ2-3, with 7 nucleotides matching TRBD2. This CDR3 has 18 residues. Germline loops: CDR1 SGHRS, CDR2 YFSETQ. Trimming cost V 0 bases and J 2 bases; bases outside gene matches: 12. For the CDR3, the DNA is TGCGCCAGCAGCTTGGAAGGGGCCGGACTAGGGACCACAGATACGCAGTATTTT. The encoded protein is CASSLEGAGLGTTDTQYF.

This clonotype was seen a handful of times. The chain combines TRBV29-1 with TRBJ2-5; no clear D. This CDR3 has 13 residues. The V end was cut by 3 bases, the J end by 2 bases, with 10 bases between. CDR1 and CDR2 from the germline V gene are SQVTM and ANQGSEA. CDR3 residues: CSVDAVRQETQYF. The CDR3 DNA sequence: TGCAGCGTTGATGCAGTCAGACAAGAGACCCAGTACTTC.

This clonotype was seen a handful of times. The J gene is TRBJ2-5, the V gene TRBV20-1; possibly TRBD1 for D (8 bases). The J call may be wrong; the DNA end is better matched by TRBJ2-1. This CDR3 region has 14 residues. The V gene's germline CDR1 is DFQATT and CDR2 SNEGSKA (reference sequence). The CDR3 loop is CSAREAAGQDEQFF. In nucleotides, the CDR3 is TGCAGTGCTAGAGAGGCAGCGGGACAGGATGAGCAGTTCTTC.

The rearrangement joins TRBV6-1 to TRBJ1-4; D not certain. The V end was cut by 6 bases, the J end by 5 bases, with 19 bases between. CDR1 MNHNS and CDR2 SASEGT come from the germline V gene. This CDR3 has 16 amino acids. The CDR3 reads CASSPHPWQKNEKLFF. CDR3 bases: TGTGCCAGCAGCCCTCACCCATGGCAGAAAAATGAAAAACTGTTTTTT.

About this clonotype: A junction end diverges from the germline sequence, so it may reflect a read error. Here the CDR3 reads CASSQGPGSGADVLTF. In DNA form, the CDR3 reads TGTGCCAGCAGCCAAGGTCCAGGCTCTGGGGCCGACGTCCTGACTTTC. The gene calls are TRBV3-1 and TRBJ2-6; D may be TRBD1 (5 bases). The germline gives CDR1 LGHDT, CDR2 YNNKEL (reference sequence). This CDR3 is built from 16 residues.

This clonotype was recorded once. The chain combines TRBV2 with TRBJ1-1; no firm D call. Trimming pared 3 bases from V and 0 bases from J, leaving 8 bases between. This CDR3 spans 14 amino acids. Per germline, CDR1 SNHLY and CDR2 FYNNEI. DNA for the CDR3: TGTGCCAGCAGTGATTTACAGATGAACACTGAAGCTTTCTTT. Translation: CASSDLQMNTEAFF.